This T cell receptor (beta chain) was sequenced during a study of monozygotic twins with inflammatory bowel disease. CDR1 and CDR2 from the germline V gene are SGHKS and YYEKEE (reference sequence). This CDR3 region has 15 residues. In preparing each TCR library, 3500 ng of total RNA was used. TCRdb re-called the 5' RACE reads and gives one entry per CDR3 protein, without DNA. The repertoire table contains 350,000 to 550,000 distinct CDR3 sequences. The V call is TRBV5-5, the J call TRBJ2-2; the TCRdb D gene call, TRBD1, has no DNA to confirm it. Sequencing was done on a sample of blood. This clonotype was sampled from a human donor with ulcerative colitis or Crohn's disease, or a healthy co-twin of an affected twin (not recorded which). Here the CDR3 reads CASSLVAGYTGELFF. The variable domain in full, with the rest retrieved from reference TRBV5-5 and TRBJ2-2, is DAGVTQSPTHLIKTRGQQVTLRCSPISGHKSVSWYQQVLGQGPQFIFQYYEKEERGRGNFPDRFSARQFPNYSSELNVNALLLGDSALYLCASSLVAGYTGELFFGEGSRLTVL.